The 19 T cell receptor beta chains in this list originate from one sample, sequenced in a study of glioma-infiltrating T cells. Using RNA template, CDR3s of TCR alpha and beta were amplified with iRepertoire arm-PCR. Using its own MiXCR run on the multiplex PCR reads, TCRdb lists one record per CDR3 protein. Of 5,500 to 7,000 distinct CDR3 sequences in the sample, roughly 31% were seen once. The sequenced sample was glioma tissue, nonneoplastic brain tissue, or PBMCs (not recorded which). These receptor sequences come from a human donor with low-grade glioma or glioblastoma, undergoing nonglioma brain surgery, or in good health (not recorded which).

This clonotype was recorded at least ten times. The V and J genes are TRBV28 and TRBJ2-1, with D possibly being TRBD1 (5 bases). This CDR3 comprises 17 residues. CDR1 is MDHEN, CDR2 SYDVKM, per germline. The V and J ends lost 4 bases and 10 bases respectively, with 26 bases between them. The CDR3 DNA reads TGTGCCAGCAGTTCGTCGGCGGCCGGGCCAGGGATCGGGGAGCAGTTCTTC. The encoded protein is CASSSSAAGPGIGEQFF.

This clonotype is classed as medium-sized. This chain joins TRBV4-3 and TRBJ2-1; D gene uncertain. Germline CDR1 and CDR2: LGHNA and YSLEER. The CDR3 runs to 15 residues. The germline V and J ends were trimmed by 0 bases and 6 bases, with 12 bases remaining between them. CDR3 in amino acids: CASSQDRPMGNEQFF. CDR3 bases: TGCGCCAGCAGCCAAGATCGGCCCATGGGCAATGAGCAGTTCTTC.

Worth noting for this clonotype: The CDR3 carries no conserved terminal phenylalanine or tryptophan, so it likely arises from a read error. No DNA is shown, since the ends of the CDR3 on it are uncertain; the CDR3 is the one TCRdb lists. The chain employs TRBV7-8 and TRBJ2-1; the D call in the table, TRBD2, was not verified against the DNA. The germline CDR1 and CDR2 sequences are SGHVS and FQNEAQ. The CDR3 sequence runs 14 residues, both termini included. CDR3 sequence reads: CARSRIAEVNQPFL.

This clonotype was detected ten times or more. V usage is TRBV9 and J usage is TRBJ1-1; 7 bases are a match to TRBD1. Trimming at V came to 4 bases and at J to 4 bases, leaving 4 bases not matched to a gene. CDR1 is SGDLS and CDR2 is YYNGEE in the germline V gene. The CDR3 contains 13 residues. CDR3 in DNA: TGTGCCAGCAGCTTCCGGACAGGCACTGAAGCTTTCTTT. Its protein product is CASSFRTGTEAFF. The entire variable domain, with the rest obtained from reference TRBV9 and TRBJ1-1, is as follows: DSGVTQTPKHLITATGQRVTLRCSPRSGDLSVYWYQQSLDQGLQFLIQYYNGEERAKGNILERFSAQQFPDLHSELNLSSLELGDSALYFCASSFRTGTEAFFGQGTRLTVV.

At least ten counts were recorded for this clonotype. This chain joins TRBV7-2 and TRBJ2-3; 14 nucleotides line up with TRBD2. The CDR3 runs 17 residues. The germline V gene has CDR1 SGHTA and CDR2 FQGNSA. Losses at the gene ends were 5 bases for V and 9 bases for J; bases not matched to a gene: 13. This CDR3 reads CASSPPGTSGRFRTQYF. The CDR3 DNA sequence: TGTGCCAGCAGCCCCCCCGGGACTAGCGGGAGATTTCGAACGCAGTATTTT.

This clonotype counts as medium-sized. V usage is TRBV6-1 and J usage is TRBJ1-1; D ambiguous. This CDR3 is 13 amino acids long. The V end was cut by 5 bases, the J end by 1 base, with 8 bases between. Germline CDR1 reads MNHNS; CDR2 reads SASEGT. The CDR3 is CASSSPPNTEAFF. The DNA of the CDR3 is TGTGCCAGCAGTTCTCCTCCGAACACTGAAGCTTTCTTT.

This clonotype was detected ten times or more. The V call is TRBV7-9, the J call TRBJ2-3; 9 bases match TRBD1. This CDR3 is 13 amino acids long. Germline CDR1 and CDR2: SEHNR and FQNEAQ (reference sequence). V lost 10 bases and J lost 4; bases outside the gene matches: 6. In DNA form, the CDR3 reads TGTGCCACCGGGACAGGGAGACCAGATACGCAGTATTTT. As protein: CATGTGRPDTQYF.

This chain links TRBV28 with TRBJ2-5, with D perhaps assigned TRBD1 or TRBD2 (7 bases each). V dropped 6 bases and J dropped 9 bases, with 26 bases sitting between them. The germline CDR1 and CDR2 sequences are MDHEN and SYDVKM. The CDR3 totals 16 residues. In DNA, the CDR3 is TGTGCCAGCAGACCTCCGGGGAGGGGGCGCCAGGATGCCCAGTACTTC. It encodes CASRPPGRGRQDAQYF.

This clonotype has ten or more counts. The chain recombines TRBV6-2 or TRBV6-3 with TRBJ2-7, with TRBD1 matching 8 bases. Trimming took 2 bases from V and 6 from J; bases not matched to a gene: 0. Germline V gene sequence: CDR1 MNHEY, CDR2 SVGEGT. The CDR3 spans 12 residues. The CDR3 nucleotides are TGTGCCAGCAGTTACGACAGGGGCGAGCAGTACGTC. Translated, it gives CASSYDRGEQYV.

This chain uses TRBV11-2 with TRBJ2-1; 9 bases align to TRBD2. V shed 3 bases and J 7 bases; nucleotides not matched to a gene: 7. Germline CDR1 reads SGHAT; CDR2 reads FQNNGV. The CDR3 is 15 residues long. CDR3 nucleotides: TGTGCCAGCAGCTTCAGACTAGCGGAAGTGAATGAGCAGTTCTTC. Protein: CASSFRLAEVNEQFF. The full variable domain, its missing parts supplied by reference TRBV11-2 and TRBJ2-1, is EAGVAQSPRYKIIEKRQSVAFWCNPISGHATLYWYQQILGQGPKLLIQFQNNGVVDDSQLPKDRFSAERLKGVDSTLKIQPAKLEDSAVYLCASSFRLAEVNEQFFGPGTRLTVL.

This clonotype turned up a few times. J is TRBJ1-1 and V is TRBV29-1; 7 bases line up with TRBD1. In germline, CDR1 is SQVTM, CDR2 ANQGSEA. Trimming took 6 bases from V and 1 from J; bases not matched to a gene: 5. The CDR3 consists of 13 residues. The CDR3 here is CSVHAGGNTEAFF. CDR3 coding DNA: TGCAGCGTACACGCAGGGGGGAACACTGAAGCTTTCTTT.

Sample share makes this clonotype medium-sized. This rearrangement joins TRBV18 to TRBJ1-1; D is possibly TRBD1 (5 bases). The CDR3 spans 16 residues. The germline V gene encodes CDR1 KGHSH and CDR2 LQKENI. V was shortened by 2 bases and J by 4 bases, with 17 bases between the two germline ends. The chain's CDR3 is CASSPSFRGSGTEAFF. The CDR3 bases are TGTGCCAGCTCACCATCTTTTCGGGGGTCAGGCACTGAAGCTTTCTTT.

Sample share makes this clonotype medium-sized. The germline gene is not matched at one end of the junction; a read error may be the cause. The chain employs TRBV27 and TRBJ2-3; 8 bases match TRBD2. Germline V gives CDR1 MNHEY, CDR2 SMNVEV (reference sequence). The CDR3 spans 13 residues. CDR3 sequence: CAGSTSSGRTQYF. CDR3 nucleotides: TGTGCCGGCAGTACTTCAAGCGGGAGAACGCAGTATTTT.

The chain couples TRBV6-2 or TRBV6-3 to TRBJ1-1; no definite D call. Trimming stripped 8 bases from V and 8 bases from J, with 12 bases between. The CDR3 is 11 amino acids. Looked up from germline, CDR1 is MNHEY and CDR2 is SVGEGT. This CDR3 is CASRLVEEAFF. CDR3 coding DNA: TGTGCCAGCCGCCTAGTGGAGGAAGCTTTCTTT.

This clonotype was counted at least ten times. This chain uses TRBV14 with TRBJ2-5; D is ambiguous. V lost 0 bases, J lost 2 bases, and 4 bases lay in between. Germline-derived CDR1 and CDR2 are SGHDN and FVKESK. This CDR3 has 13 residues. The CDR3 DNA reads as TGTGCCAGCAGCCAAGAACGGCAAGAGACCCAGTACTTC. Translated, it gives CASSQERQETQYF.

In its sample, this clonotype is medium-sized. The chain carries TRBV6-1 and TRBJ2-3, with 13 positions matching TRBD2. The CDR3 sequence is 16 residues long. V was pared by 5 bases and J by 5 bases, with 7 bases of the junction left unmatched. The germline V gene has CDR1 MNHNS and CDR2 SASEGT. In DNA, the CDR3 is TGTGCCAGCAGTAACCGACTAGCGGGAGGAATAGATACGCAGTATTTT. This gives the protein CASSNRLAGGIDTQYF.

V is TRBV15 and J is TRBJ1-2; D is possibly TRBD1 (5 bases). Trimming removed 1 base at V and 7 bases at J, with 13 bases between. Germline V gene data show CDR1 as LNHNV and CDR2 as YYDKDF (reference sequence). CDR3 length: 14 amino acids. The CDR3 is CATSRAGFPSGYTF. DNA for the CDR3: TGTGCCACCAGCAGAGCAGGGTTCCCCTCTGGCTACACCTTC.

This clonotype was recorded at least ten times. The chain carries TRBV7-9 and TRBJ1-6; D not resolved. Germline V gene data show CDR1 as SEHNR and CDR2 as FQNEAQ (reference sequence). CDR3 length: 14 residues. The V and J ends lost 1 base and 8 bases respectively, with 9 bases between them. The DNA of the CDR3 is TGTGCCAGCAGCTTAGGAATCGGGGATTCACCCCTCCACTTT. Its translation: CASSLGIGDSPLHF.

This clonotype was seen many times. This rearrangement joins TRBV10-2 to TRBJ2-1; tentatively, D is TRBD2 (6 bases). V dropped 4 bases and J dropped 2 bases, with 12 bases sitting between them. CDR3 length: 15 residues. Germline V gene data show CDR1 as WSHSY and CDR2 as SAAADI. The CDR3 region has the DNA TGCGCCAGCAGTGGAGGGGACTTACCCTACAATGAGCAGTTCTTC. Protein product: CASSGGDLPYNEQFF.